The clone carrying this T cell receptor beta chain was detected only a few times. The antigen is undetermined. This sample is part of a study of blood T cells in healthy people across ages. Points from the study as a whole: Diversity figures based on one million T cells were deemed too low. CMV status of donors was unknown, possibly confounding expanded clonotype changes.

A second roughly 7 to 11 cycle PCR used barcoded and J-beta primers. TCRdb re-called the 5' RACE reads through MiXCR, storing one row per CDR3 protein. The data contain some 370,000 distinct CDR3 sequences, 45% to 60% of them singletons. Sample: blood. The receptor's source is a man aged 60 to 75 in good health.

This CDR3 is CASSLDSVVAGEETQYF. The CDR3 region has the DNA TGTGCCAGCAGCTTAGATAGTGTTGTGGCGGGAGAGGAGACCCAGTACTTC. This rearrangement joins TRBV11-2 to TRBJ2-7; TRBD2 agrees at 7 bases. The J call may be incorrect, as the DNA end agrees better with TRBJ2-5. This CDR3 is built from 17 residues. Per the germline V gene, CDR1 is SGHAT and CDR2 is FQNNGV.